This T cell receptor (beta chain) derives from a study of persistence of HIV-infected CD4 T cells. Study as a whole: Isolated cells were CMV- and HIV-1 Gag-responding CD4+ T cells.

The immunoSEQ assay was version 4, run in survey mode. Only in-frame clones appear in the TCRdb table, and some are missing; sequencing was by immunoSEQ multiplex PCR. Of about 40,000 clones listed, about 80% are singletons. For this clone: Its specificity is not known.

The V segment lost 2 bases and the J segment 8 bases; nucleotides outside the gene matches: 5. The CDR3 sequence is 15 residues long. Germline V CDR1 and CDR2: MGHRA, YSYEKL. An overlapping HIV-1 Gag peptide pool stimulated these cells at about 0.9 ug/peptide/mL. Sorted nonresponding memory CD4+ T cells were CD40L-negative, CD69-negative, CD45RO-high. Source: CD4+ T cells sorted from PBMCs after roughly 20-hour stimulation, taken from a patient who received antiretroviral therapy. J is TRBJ1-4 and V is TRBV4-1; 10 bases agree with TRBD1. The TCR was taken from an adult man with HIV who was CMV-seropositive. The CDR3, as DNA: TGCGCCAGCAGCCAAACGGACAGGGGGTGGGAAAAACTGTTTTTT. Translating it yields CASSQTDRGWEKLFF.